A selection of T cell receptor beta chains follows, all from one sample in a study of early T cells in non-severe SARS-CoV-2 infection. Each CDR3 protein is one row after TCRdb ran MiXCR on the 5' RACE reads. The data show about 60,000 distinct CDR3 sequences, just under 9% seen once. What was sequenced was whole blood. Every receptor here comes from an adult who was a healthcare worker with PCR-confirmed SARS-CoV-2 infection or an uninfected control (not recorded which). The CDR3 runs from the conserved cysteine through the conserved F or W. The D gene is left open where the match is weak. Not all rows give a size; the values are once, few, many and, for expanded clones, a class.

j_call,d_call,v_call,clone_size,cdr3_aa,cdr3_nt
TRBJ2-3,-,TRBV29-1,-,CSVQGGSTDTQYF,TGCAGCGTACAGGGTGGTAGCACAGATACGCAGTATTTT
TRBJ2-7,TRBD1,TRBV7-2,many,CASSINPGQGIEQYF,TGTGCCAGCAGCATAAACCCGGGACAGGGTATCGAGCAGTACTTC
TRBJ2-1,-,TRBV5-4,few,CASTPKVGDGDNEQFF,TGTGCCAGCACCCCAAAAGTGGGAGATGGGGACAATGAGCAGTTCTTC
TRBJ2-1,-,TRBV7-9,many,CASSPKTVITYNEQFF,TGTGCCAGCAGCCCTAAAACTGTGATCACCTACAATGAGCAGTTCTTC
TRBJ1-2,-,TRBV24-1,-,CATSDPGIAWDGYTF,TGTGCCACCAGTGACCCAGGGATTGCTTGGGATGGCTACACCTTC
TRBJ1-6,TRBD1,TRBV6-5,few,CASSYSGTGDSPLHF,TGTGCCAGCAGTTATTCCGGGACAGGGGACTCACCCCTCCACTTT
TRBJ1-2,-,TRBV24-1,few,CATSDLGHHGYTF,TGTGCCACCAGTGATCTCGGACATCATGGCTACACCTTC
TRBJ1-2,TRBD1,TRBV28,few,CASNFRDREGGYTF,TGTGCCAGCAATTTCCGGGACAGGGAAGGTGGCTACACCTTC
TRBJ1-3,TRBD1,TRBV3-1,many,CASSPSDAGGFGNTIYF,TGTGCCAGCAGCCCCTCAGACGCAGGGGGCTTTGGAAACACCATATATTTT
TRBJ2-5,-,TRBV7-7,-,CASSLGLATGQETQYF,TGTGCTAGCAGCTTAGGGCTAGCAACCGGACAAGAGACCCAGTACTTC
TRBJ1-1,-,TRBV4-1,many,CASSQEIPRVAAFF,TGCGCCAGCAGCCAAGAAATACCGCGGGTGGCGGCTTTCTTT
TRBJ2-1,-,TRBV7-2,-,CASSPRHSQFF,TGTGCCAGCAGCCCAAGACATTCGCAGTTCTTC
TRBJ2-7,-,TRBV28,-,CASGTITYEQYF,TGTGCCAGCGGGACGATCACCTACGAGCAGTACTTC
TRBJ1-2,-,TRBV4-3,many,CASSQDLDNLRYGYTF,TGCGCCAGCAGCCAAGATCTTGACAATCTCCGCTATGGCTACACCTTC
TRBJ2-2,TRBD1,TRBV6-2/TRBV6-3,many,CASRLSGQGVSGELFF,TGTGCCAGCAGACTCTCGGGACAGGGTGTGTCCGGGGAGCTGTTTTTT
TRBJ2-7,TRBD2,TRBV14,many,CASSQEGLAGVSWEQYF,TGTGCCAGCAGCCAAGAAGGACTAGCGGGAGTATCTTGGGAGCAGTACTTC
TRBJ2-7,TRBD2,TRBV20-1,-,CSAIGLAGYEQYF,TGCAGTGCTATCGGTCTAGCGGGTTACGAGCAGTACTTC
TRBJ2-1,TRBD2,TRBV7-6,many,CATRDYSNNEQFF,TGTGCCACCCGGGACTATAGTAACAATGAGCAGTTCTTC
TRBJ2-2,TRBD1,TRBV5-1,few,CASTPGQGGTGELFF,TGCGCCAGCACCCCAGGACAGGGAGGAACCGGGGAGCTGTTTTTT
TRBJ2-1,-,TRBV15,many,CATSRVRDYNEQFF,TGTGCCACCAGCAGAGTGAGGGACTACAATGAGCAGTTCTTC
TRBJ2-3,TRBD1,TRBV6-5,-,CASRDRVTDTQYF,TGTGCCAGCAGGGACAGGGTTACAGATACGCAGTATTTT
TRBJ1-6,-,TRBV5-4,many,CASSWDNSPLHF,TGTGCCAGCAGCTGGGATAATTCACCCCTCCACTTT
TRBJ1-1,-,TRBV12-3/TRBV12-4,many,CASSLTESEAFF,TGTGCCAGCAGTTTGACAGAGTCTGAAGCTTTCTTT
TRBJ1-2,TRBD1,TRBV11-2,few,CASSFSQGYYGYTF,TGTGCCAGCAGCTTTTCACAGGGGTACTATGGCTACACCTTC
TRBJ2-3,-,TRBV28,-,CASKVPGTDTQYF,TGTGCCAGCAAGGTTCCGGGCACAGATACGCAGTATTTT
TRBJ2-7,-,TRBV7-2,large,CASTISGDEQYF,TGTGCCAGCACCATCTCGGGGGACGAGCAGTACTTC
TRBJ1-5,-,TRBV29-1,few,CSVTDGYNQPQHF,TGCAGCGTTACTGACGGGTACAATCAGCCCCAGCATTTT
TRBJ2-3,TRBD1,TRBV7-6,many,CASSPHRGTTDTQYF,TGTGCCAGCAGCCCACACAGGGGGACCACAGATACGCAGTATTTT
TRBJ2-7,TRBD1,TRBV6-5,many,CASRAGQGGTYEQYF,TGTGCCAGCAGGGCTGGACAGGGGGGAACCTACGAGCAGTACTTC
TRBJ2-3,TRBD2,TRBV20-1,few,CSASGAGRTDTQYF,TGCAGTGCCAGTGGAGCGGGACGCACAGATACGCAGTATTTT
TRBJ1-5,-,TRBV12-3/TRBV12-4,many,CASSLGQKNQPQHF,TGTGCCAGCAGCCTTGGACAGAAAAATCAGCCCCAGCATTTT
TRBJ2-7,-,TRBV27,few,CASSPTVYTYEQYF,TGTGCCAGCAGTCCGACAGTTTATACCTACGAGCAGTACTTC
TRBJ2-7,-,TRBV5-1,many,CASSSGGQGRGEQYF,TGCGCCAGCAGCTCGGGAGGACAGGGTCGTGGCGAGCAGTACTTC
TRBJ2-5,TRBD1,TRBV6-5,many,CASSSTGQGLETQYF,TGTGCCAGCAGTTCAACGGGACAGGGATTGGAGACCCAGTACTTC
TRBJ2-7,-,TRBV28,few,CASSSTYEQYF,TGTGCCAGCAGTAGCACCTACGAGCAGTACTTC
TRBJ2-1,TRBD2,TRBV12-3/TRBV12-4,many,CASSHGLAGVPYNEQFF,TGTGCCAGCAGCCACGGACTAGCGGGAGTGCCCTACAATGAGCAGTTCTTC
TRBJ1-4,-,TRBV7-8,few,CASSLAAGPNEKLFF,TGTGCCAGCAGCTTAGCGGCAGGGCCTAATGAAAAACTGTTTTTT
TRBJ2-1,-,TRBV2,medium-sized,CASLGSYNEQFF,TGTGCCAGCCTGGGCTCCTACAATGAGCAGTTCTTC
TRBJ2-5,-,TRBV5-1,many,CASSLRGSQETQYF,TGCGCCAGCAGCTTGAGGGGGTCCCAAGAGACCCAGTACTTC
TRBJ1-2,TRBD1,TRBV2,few,CASRGDSF,TGTGCCAGCAGGGGGGACAGCTTC
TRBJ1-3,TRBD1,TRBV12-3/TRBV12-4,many,CASSFVGQRNTIYF,TGTGCCAGCAGTTTCGTGGGACAGAGAAACACCATATATTTT
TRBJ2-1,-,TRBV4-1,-,CASSQDGSGNEQFF,TGCGCCAGCAGCCAAGATGGGAGCGGGAATGAGCAGTTCTTC
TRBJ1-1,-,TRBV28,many,CASSPPGPTNTEAFF,TGTGCCAGCAGCCCACCTGGCCCCACTAACACTGAAGCTTTCTTT
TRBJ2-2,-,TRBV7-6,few,CASRPQPGPNTGELFF,TGTGCCAGCAGACCCCAACCGGGCCCCAACACCGGGGAGCTGTTTTTT
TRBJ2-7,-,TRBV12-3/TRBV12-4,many,CASSPQGWSSYEQYF,TGTGCCAGCAGTCCTCAGGGTTGGAGCTCCTACGAGCAGTACTTC
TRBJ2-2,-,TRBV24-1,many,CATSDSGINEELFF,TGTGCCACCAGTGATTCCGGGATTAATGAGGAGCTGTTTTTT
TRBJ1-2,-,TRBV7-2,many,CASSLVARYNYGYTF,TGTGCCAGCAGCTTAGTGGCCCGATATAACTATGGCTACACCTTC
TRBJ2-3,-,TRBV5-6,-,CASSLLRPGSADTQYF,TGTGCCAGCAGCTTACTCCGGCCCGGGTCCGCAGATACGCAGTATTTT
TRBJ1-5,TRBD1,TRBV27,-,CASSPDRYNQPQHF,TGTGCCAGCAGCCCGGACAGGTACAATCAGCCCCAGCATTTT
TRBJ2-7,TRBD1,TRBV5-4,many,CASSYRDRVSNEQYF,TGTGCCAGCAGCTACCGGGACAGGGTTTCCAACGAGCAGTACTTC
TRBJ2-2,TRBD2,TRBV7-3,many,CASSLGTSVTGELFF,TGTGCCAGCAGCTTAGGGACTAGTGTCACCGGGGAGCTGTTTTTT
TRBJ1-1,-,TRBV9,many,CASSVGLSTEAFF,TGTGCCAGCAGCGTAGGTCTGTCGACTGAAGCTTTCTTT
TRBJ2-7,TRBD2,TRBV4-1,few,CASSQGTSSYEQYF,TGCGCCAGCAGCCAGGGGACTAGCAGCTACGAGCAGTACTTC
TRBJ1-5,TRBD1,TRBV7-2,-,CASSFDRGSNQPQHF,TGTGCCAGCAGCTTCGACAGGGGTAGCAATCAGCCCCAGCATTTT
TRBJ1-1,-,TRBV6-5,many,CASSYSRAGSAEAFF,TGTGCCAGCAGTTACTCTAGGGCAGGGAGCGCTGAAGCTTTCTTT